Reported below is one T cell receptor (beta chain). Its specificity is unknown. The junction departs from germline at one end; a sequencing error may be responsible. This sample is part of a study of T cells in Graves' hyperthyroidism and ophthalmopathy. Turning to the study itself: Sampling of peripheral blood happened at initial diagnosis, prior to any treatment.

RNA transcripts provided the source from which TCR beta CDR3 regions were amplified. The primer set for the first-round RT-PCR of the TCR CDR3 was HTBI. A single record per CDR3 protein comes from TCRdb applying MiXCR to the multiplex PCR reads. The sample shows approximately 870,000 distinct CDR3 sequences, about 38% of them seen only once. General study points: Appearing also in blood were most of the thyroid clonotypes expanded above 0.001.

Clinicians diagnosed patients from clinical symptoms, serum thyroxine and TRAb, thyroid ultrasound and orbital computed tomography. The CDR3 loop spans 15 amino acids. The V gene's germline CDR1 is SEHNR and CDR2 FQNEAQ (reference sequence). V gene TRBV7-9 combines with J gene TRBJ1-4; D might be TRBD1 (5 bases). This receptor was taken from a man younger than 30 with Graves' hyperthyroidism. The specimen sequenced was blood. The CDR3 DNA follows: TGTGCCAGCAGCCTTTTCCGGGAGAGCGGGGGAAAACTGCTTTTT. Translating gives CASSLFRESGGKLLF.